The entry that follows covers one TCR beta chain sequence. No antigen is known for it. The CDR3 spans 13 residues. The V gene's germline CDR1 is SGHNT and CDR2 YYREEE (reference sequence). V lost 2 bases and J lost 2, with 8 bases in between. This specimen belongs to a study of cytomegalovirus exposure and HLA in healthy donors. As for the study in general: A later analysis reported the 120 or so validation repertoires used the same platform as the roughly 700 first-cohort repertoires.

Produced via immunoSEQ multiplex PCR; TCRdb's table is partial and in-frame only. This sample has fewer than 200,000 clones, with 85% to 90% found just once. Study-wide results and caveats: TCR beta chains numbering 164 were designated cytomegalovirus-associated.

The material sequenced was PBMCs. The chain uses TRBV5-4 and TRBJ2-7; tentative D call: TRBD1 (6 bases). This sequence originates from a woman younger than 45 in good health and CMV-seronegative. In nucleotides, the CDR3 is TGTGCCAGCAGCTTACAGGGACCCTACGAGCAGTACTTC. Its translation is CASSLQGPYEQYF.